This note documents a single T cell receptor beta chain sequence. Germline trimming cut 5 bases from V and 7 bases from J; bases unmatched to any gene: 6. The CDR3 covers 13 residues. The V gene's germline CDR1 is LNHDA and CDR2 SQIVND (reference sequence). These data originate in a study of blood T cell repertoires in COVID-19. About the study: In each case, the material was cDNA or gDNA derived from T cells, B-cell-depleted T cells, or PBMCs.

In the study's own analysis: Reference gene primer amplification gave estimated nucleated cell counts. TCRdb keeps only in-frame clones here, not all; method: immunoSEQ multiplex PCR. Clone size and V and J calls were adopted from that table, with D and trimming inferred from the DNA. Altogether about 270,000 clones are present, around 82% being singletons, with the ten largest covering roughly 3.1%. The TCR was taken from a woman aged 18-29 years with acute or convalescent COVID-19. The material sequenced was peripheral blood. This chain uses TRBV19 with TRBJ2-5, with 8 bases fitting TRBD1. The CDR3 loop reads CASSVTGEGTQYF. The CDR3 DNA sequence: TGTGCCAGTAGTGTGACAGGGGAAGGGACCCAGTACTTC. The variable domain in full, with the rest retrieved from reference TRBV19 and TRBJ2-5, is DGGITQSPKYLFRKEGQNVTLSCEQNLNHDAMYWYRQDPGQGLRLIYYSQIVNDFQKGDIAEGYSVSREKKESFPLTVTSAQKNPTAFYLCASSVTGEGTQYFGPGTRLLVL.